This T cell receptor beta chain was identified during a study of cytomegalovirus exposure and HLA in healthy donors. The V and J ends lost 5 bases and 0 bases respectively, with 11 bases between them. The CDR3 runs 14 residues. Germline V CDR1 and CDR2: MNHNS, SASEGT. PCR involved 60 Vbeta and 13 Jbeta primers. Profiled with immunoSEQ multiplex PCR; TCRdb holds only in-frame clones, not every one. Of about 160,000 clones listed, less than 80% are singletons. The chain carries TRBV6-1 and TRBJ2-7; a possible D gene is TRBD2 (5 bases). Sequenced input: PBMCs. This receptor was taken from a middle-aged man in good health and CMV-seronegative. CDR3 sequence: CASSQDFLSYEQYF. CDR3 DNA sequence: TGTGCCAGCAGTCAGGACTTTCTCTCCTACGAGCAGTACTTC.